The TCR beta chain described here comes from a study of post-analysis software for immune sequencing data. Across the whole study: Multiple sclerosis in the patients followed relapsing-remitting, secondary progressive and progressive-relapsing courses. Study-level points and caveats: For normalized Chao1 diversity, multiple sclerosis patients scored significantly lower than controls did. F measure grouped same-batch samples tightly together. Among a handful of TRBV segments more frequent in patients than controls were TRBV5-6, TRBV5-1 and TRBV20-1.

cDNA libraries of TCR beta carried unique molecular identifiers. Roughly 500,000 cDNA molecules were obtained from approximately 0.91 to 9.4 million T cells. MiXCR was run by TCRdb on the PCR reads, yielding one entry per CDR3 protein. The sample holds roughly 600,000 distinct CDR3 sequences, 40% to 50% seen once. This CDR3 is 14 amino acids long. Trimming stripped 2 bases from V and 5 bases from J, with 14 bases between. Germline V gives CDR1 DFQATT, CDR2 SNEGSKA (reference sequence). This clonotype turned up a few times. The antigen is not known. The source of this sequence is a girl between 5 and 17 years old with multiple sclerosis. V is TRBV20-1 and J is TRBJ2-3, with no clear D. Material for sequencing was blood. CDR3 loop: CSARPSGPRDTQYF. The CDR3 DNA reads TGCAGTGCTAGACCCTCCGGGCCCAGAGATACGCAGTATTTT.